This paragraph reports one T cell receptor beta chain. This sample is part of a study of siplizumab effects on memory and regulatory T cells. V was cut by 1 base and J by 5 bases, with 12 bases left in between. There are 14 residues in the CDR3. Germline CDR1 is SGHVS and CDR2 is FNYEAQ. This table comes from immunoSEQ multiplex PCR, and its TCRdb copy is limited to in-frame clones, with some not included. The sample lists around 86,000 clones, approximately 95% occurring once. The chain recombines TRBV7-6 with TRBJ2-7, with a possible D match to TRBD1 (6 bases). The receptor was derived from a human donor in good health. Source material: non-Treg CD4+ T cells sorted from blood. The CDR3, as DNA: TGTGCCAGCAGCTTAGGAAGGGGGTGGGACGAGCAGTACTTC. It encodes CASSLGRGWDEQYF.